This T cell receptor beta chain was documented in a study of blood T cell repertoires in COVID-19. Turning to the study itself: Samples representing acute and convalescent COVID-19 were sourced from the United States, Italy and Spain. PBMCs, B-cell-depleted T cells, or T cells were the source of the cDNA or gDNA that made up the material.

In the study's own analysis: Estimation of nucleated cell counts relied on the amplification of reference gene primers. The table came from immunoSEQ multiplex PCR; TCRdb's copy has only in-frame clones and leaves some out. For V, J and clone size, that table is used; D and trimming come from the DNA. The sample has some 260,000 clones; around nine tenths are singletons. Sequences were obtained from peripheral blood. This receptor was identified in a man older than 75 with acute or convalescent COVID-19.

The chain's CDR3 is CASSSGEYQETQYF. CDR3 sequence (DNA): TGTGCCAGCAGCTCCGGGGAGTACCAAGAGACCCAGTACTTC. This chain connects TRBV5-4 to TRBJ2-5; a weak D match, TRBD2 (5 bases). V lost 3 bases to trimming and J lost 0 bases, with 9 bases between them. Germline V gives CDR1 SGHNT, CDR2 YYREEE (reference sequence). CDR3 length: 14 amino acids.